This is a list of T cell receptor beta chains from one sample in a study of technical replicates of blood from a handful of donors. This table comes from immunoSEQ multiplex PCR, and its TCRdb copy is limited to in-frame clones, with some not included. Of about 89,000 clones listed, around 94% are singletons. Sequencing input: T cells isolated from PBMCs. These TCRs come from a human donor in good health. Both conserved end residues are part of each CDR3. Each record gives: D gene, clone size, J gene, V gene, CDR3 protein, CDR3 DNA. D genes are given only for firm matches. Size tells how often a clone was seen (once, few, many) or the class of an expanded clone, and some rows leave it out.

D gene: .; clone size: .; J gene: TRBJ1-1; V gene: TRBV6-5; CDR3 protein: CASSPHQANTEAFF; CDR3 DNA: TGTGCCAGCAGCCCCCATCAGGCCAACACTGAAGCTTTCTTT
D gene: TRBD1; clone size: .; J gene: TRBJ2-5; V gene: TRBV6-1; CDR3 protein: CASRTGGEETQYF; CDR3 DNA: TGTGCCAGCAGAACAGGGGGCGAAGAGACCCAGTACTTC
D gene: .; clone size: .; J gene: TRBJ2-7; V gene: TRBV2; CDR3 protein: CASQDPGGQHEQYF; CDR3 DNA: TGTGCCAGCCAGGATCCCGGGGGTCAACACGAGCAGTACTTC
D gene: TRBD2; clone size: .; J gene: TRBJ2-1; V gene: TRBV28; CDR3 protein: CASSTSGVSYNEQFF; CDR3 DNA: TGTGCCAGCAGCACTAGCGGGGTCTCCTACAATGAGCAGTTCTTC
D gene: .; clone size: few; J gene: TRBJ1-1; V gene: TRBV30; CDR3 protein: CAWSVGVGSWNTEAFF; CDR3 DNA: TGTGCCTGGAGTGTCGGTGTTGGTTCCTGGAACACTGAAGCTTTCTTT
D gene: .; clone size: .; J gene: TRBJ2-4; V gene: TRBV4-2; CDR3 protein: CASSQDSGYGAKNIQYF; CDR3 DNA: TGTGCCAGCAGCCAAGACTCAGGGTATGGAGCCAAAAACATTCAGTACTTC
D gene: TRBD1; clone size: once; J gene: TRBJ2-5; V gene: TRBV15; CDR3 protein: CATSRDPGQGRKTQYF; CDR3 DNA: TGTGCCACCAGCAGAGATCCGGGACAGGGTAGGAAGACCCAGTACTTC
D gene: .; clone size: once; J gene: TRBJ1-2; V gene: TRBV2; CDR3 protein: CASSDKDSSLYGYTF; CDR3 DNA: TGTGCCAGCAGTGATAAAGACAGTTCGTTATATGGCTACACCTTC
D gene: .; clone size: .; J gene: TRBJ2-5; V gene: TRBV5-1; CDR3 protein: CASSSGTKETQYF; CDR3 DNA: TGCGCCAGCAGCTCAGGGACAAAAGAGACCCAGTACTTC
D gene: .; clone size: .; J gene: TRBJ2-1; V gene: TRBV11-2; CDR3 protein: CASSLAGPAYNEQFF; CDR3 DNA: TGTGCCAGCAGCTTAGCAGGGCCAGCCTACAATGAGCAGTTCTTC